These T cell receptor beta chains were read from a single sample in a study of T-cell reconstitution after alpha-beta-depleted transplantation in children. TCRdb reprocessed the PCR reads with MiXCR, giving one entry per CDR3 protein. The data show a few hundred thousand distinct CDR3 sequences, with 10% to 13% seen just once and 2% to 3% held by the top ten. Sample: PBMCs from the stem cell graft donor, taken from the stem cell graft. The origin of the receptors is a human donor who donated a stem cell graft to a child with acute lymphoblastic leukemia. The CDR3 runs from the conserved cysteine through the conserved F or W. Each record gives: V gene, D gene, clone size, J gene, CDR3 DNA, CDR3 protein. D genes are given only for firm matches. Clone sizes are given selectively: once, few, many, or a class where the clone is expanded.

V: TRBV10-3; D: -; size: -; J: TRBJ1-2; DNA: TGTGCCATCAGTGAGACCTCCCGACAGGTCGATGGCTACACCTTC; CDR3: CAISETSRQVDGYTF
V: TRBV20-1; D: TRBD2; size: once; J: TRBJ2-7; DNA: TGCAGTGCTCGCTCCACTAGCGCCTACGAGCAGTACTTC; CDR3: CSARSTSAYEQYF
V: TRBV7-2; D: -; size: few; J: TRBJ1-3; DNA: TGTGCCAGCAGCCTGGCGGGGGAGGTTGGAAACACCATATATTTT; CDR3: CASSLAGEVGNTIYF
V: TRBV19; D: -; size: few; J: TRBJ1-6; DNA: TGTGCCAGTAGTCAGCCGCTGGTTTCACCCCTCCACTTT; CDR3: CASSQPLVSPLHF
V: TRBV20-1; D: -; size: -; J: TRBJ1-6; DNA: TGCAGTGCTTCCCAGGGAGCTAATTCACCCCTCCACTTT; CDR3: CSASQGANSPLHF
V: TRBV2; D: -; size: many; J: TRBJ2-7; DNA: TGTGCCAGCAGTACGAATAGCGGAACCTACGAGCAGTACTTC; CDR3: CASSTNSGTYEQYF
V: TRBV7-8; D: -; size: -; J: TRBJ2-6; DNA: TGTGCCAGTGGACAGAGATCCCCTGGGGCCAACGTCCTGACTTTC; CDR3: CASGQRSPGANVLTF
V: TRBV11-2; D: -; size: -; J: TRBJ1-1; DNA: TGTGCCAGCAGCTCCCAGGGGCCGACTGAAGCTTTCTTT; CDR3: CASSSQGPTEAFF
V: TRBV11-2; D: TRBD2; size: -; J: TRBJ2-1; DNA: TGTGCCAGCAGCCCGTGGACTAGGACGCAGTTCTTC; CDR3: CASSPWTRTQFF
V: TRBV7-9; D: -; size: -; J: TRBJ2-2; DNA: TGTGCCAGCAGCATCCCGGAGGGCAGCAACACCGGGGAGCTGTTTTTT; CDR3: CASSIPEGSNTGELFF
V: TRBV10-3; D: -; size: -; J: TRBJ2-7; DNA: TGTGCCATCCGGCCGCCCTACGAGCAGTACTTC; CDR3: CAIRPPYEQYF
V: TRBV3-1; D: TRBD2; size: few; J: TRBJ2-7; DNA: TGTGCCAGCAGAATGACTAGCGGGTCCAACTACGAGCAGTACTTC; CDR3: CASRMTSGSNYEQYF
V: TRBV20-1; D: TRBD2; size: few; J: TRBJ2-2; DNA: TGCAGTGCCCCGCTTTTAAGACTAGCGGGAACCACCGGGGAGCTGTTTTTT; CDR3: CSAPLLRLAGTTGELFF
V: TRBV9; D: TRBD2; size: -; J: TRBJ2-7; DNA: TGTGCCAGCAGCGCACAACCGGGACTAACTTACGAGCAGTACTTC; CDR3: CASSAQPGLTYEQYF
V: TRBV7-9; D: -; size: few; J: TRBJ1-5; DNA: TGTGCCAGCAGCCCGCCGGACGGAAGCAATCAGCCCCAGCATTTT; CDR3: CASSPPDGSNQPQHF
V: TRBV7-9; D: TRBD1; size: -; J: TRBJ2-5; DNA: TGTGCCAGCAGCTTAGGCAGGGGGAAAGGAGAGACCCAGTACTTC; CDR3: CASSLGRGKGETQYF
V: TRBV12-3/TRBV12-4; D: TRBD1; size: few; J: TRBJ1-1; DNA: TGTGCCAGTTCAGGGGGGATGAACACTGAAGCTTTCTTT; CDR3: CASSGGMNTEAFF
V: TRBV5-1; D: -; size: many; J: TRBJ1-1; DNA: TGCGCCAGCAGCCCAGATCAGGTCCCGAACACTGAAGCTTTCTTT; CDR3: CASSPDQVPNTEAFF
V: TRBV6-1; D: TRBD1; size: -; J: TRBJ2-7; DNA: TGTGCCAGCAGTGAAGAGACAGGGTTCGGTTACGAGCAGTACTTC; CDR3: CASSEETGFGYEQYF
V: TRBV5-1; D: -; size: -; J: TRBJ2-3; DNA: TGCGCCAGCAGCTTGGAGCGGATCCCAGGGGATACGCAGTATTTT; CDR3: CASSLERIPGDTQYF
V: TRBV4-1; D: -; size: few; J: TRBJ2-7; DNA: TGCGCCAGCAGCCAAGATTCGGCGGGGACCTACGAGCAGTACTTC; CDR3: CASSQDSAGTYEQYF
V: TRBV11-3; D: -; size: -; J: TRBJ2-1; DNA: TGTGCCAGCAGCTTAGATTTCGGGAGCTCCTACAATGAGCAGTTCTTC; CDR3: CASSLDFGSSYNEQFF
V: TRBV9; D: -; size: -; J: TRBJ2-1; DNA: TGTGCCAGCAGCGTTAGTTTGGGGGGTCAAGGCAATGAGCAGTTCTTC; CDR3: CASSVSLGGQGNEQFF
V: TRBV4-2; D: TRBD1; size: few; J: TRBJ2-6; DNA: TGTGCCAGCAGCCCCGGGACAGGCCGAATCTCTGGGGCCAACGTCCTGACTTTC; CDR3: CASSPGTGRISGANVLTF
V: TRBV10-3; D: -; size: -; J: TRBJ1-2; DNA: TGTGCCATCAGTGGGAGGGGAAACTATGGCGACACCTTC; CDR3: CAISGRGNYGDTF
V: TRBV7-6; D: TRBD2; size: many; J: TRBJ2-1; DNA: TGTGCCAGCAGCCCACTAGCGAACAGTTACAATGAGCAGTTCTTC; CDR3: CASSPLANSYNEQFF
V: TRBV7-9; D: -; size: -; J: TRBJ2-5; DNA: TGTGCCAGCAGCTTAGGGATAGGAGAGACCCAGTACTTC; CDR3: CASSLGIGETQYF
V: TRBV7-9; D: -; size: -; J: TRBJ2-5; DNA: TGTGCCTTACAAGCGGCCCTACAAGAGACCCAGTACTTC; CDR3: CALQAALQETQYF
V: TRBV6-5; D: TRBD2; size: -; J: TRBJ2-7; DNA: TGTGCCAGCAGTTCCGGGACTAGCTGGTACGAGCAGTACTTC; CDR3: CASSSGTSWYEQYF
V: TRBV28; D: -; size: many; J: TRBJ1-5; DNA: TGTGCCAGCAGTTTGGGGCCCCAGCATTTT; CDR3: CASSLGPQHF
V: TRBV4-1; D: -; size: many; J: TRBJ1-5; DNA: TGCGCCAGCAGAAAGGAAGTAAGTTACAATCAGCCCCAGCATTTT; CDR3: CASRKEVSYNQPQHF
V: TRBV5-4; D: TRBD2; size: -; J: TRBJ2-2; DNA: TGTGCCAGCAGCTTGTCTCTAGCGGCGAACACCGGGGAGCTGTTTTTT; CDR3: CASSLSLAANTGELFF
V: TRBV12-3/TRBV12-4; D: -; size: -; J: TRBJ2-7; DNA: TGTGCCAGCAGCCCCGACAGGTTGCACGAGCAGTACTTC; CDR3: CASSPDRLHEQYF
V: TRBV4-2; D: -; size: many; J: TRBJ2-1; DNA: TGTGCCAGCAGCTTTCCGACCGGTGTGGGGAGCTCCTACAATGAGCAGTTCTTC; CDR3: CASSFPTGVGSSYNEQFF
V: TRBV20-1; D: -; size: few; J: TRBJ2-7; DNA: TGCAGTGCTAGAGATCGTTTCAGGGCTACCTACGAGCAGTACTTC; CDR3: CSARDRFRATYEQYF
V: TRBV24-1; D: -; size: many; J: TRBJ1-5; DNA: TGTGCCACCAGTGATTTGTTGGGAAGGAGCAATCAGCCCCAGCATTTT; CDR3: CATSDLLGRSNQPQHF
V: TRBV27; D: -; size: few; J: TRBJ2-1; DNA: TGTGCCAGCAGCCCGGACCACTCCTACAATGAGCAGTTCTTC; CDR3: CASSPDHSYNEQFF
V: TRBV7-4; D: -; size: few; J: TRBJ1-2; DNA: TGTGCCAGCAGCTTAGGGGGGGGCCTCTCCTTC; CDR3: CASSLGGGLSF
V: TRBV6-6; D: TRBD1; size: few; J: TRBJ1-2; DNA: TGTGCCAGCAGTGGACAGGCCAGCTACACCTTC; CDR3: CASSGQASYTF
V: TRBV11-2; D: -; size: few; J: TRBJ2-5; DNA: TGTGCCAGCAGCCACCTAGCGAACCAAGAGACCCAGTACTTC; CDR3: CASSHLANQETQYF
V: TRBV10-3; D: -; size: -; J: TRBJ2-3; DNA: TGTGCCATCGGGACTGGAGGGGTCGGCGGCACAGATACGCAGTATTTT; CDR3: CAIGTGGVGGTDTQYF
V: TRBV4-1; D: -; size: few; J: TRBJ2-7; DNA: TGCGCCAGCAGCCAAGGACAGAGAGACTACGAGCAGTACTTC; CDR3: CASSQGQRDYEQYF
V: TRBV12-3/TRBV12-4; D: TRBD1; size: few; J: TRBJ1-1; DNA: TGTGCCAGCAGTCCCACGGGACAGGGAAGGACTGAAGCTTTCTTT; CDR3: CASSPTGQGRTEAFF
V: TRBV19; D: -; size: -; J: TRBJ2-2; DNA: TGTGCCAGTAGTAAGGAGCATACCGGGGAGCTGTTTTTT; CDR3: CASSKEHTGELFF
V: TRBV6-5; D: -; size: few; J: TRBJ2-5; DNA: TGTGCCAGCAGTTACTCCAACGGGATGGAGACCCAGTACTTC; CDR3: CASSYSNGMETQYF
V: TRBV7-2; D: TRBD2; size: -; J: TRBJ2-7; DNA: TGTGCCAGCAGCGGGACTAGCGGGAGGTCCTACGAGCAGTACTTC; CDR3: CASSGTSGRSYEQYF
V: TRBV7-6; D: TRBD1; size: many; J: TRBJ2-1; DNA: TGTGCCAGCAGCTCGACATACAGGGGGAGCTCCTACAATGAGCAGTTCTTC; CDR3: CASSSTYRGSSYNEQFF
V: TRBV25-1; D: TRBD1; size: few; J: TRBJ2-7; DNA: TGTGCCAGCAGCAGGCAGGGGGCAAACGAGCAGTACTTC; CDR3: CASSRQGANEQYF
V: TRBV7-8; D: -; size: many; J: TRBJ1-2; DNA: TGTGCCAGCAGCTACACACCAGGGTACTATGGCTACACCTTC; CDR3: CASSYTPGYYGYTF
V: TRBV5-1; D: TRBD2; size: -; J: TRBJ2-1; DNA: TGCGCCAGCAGCGGTTGGGAGGGCCGCGGTAATGAGCAGTTCTTC; CDR3: CASSGWEGRGNEQFF